This TCR beta chain was captured in a study of T cells in Graves' hyperthyroidism and ophthalmopathy. It was uncontrolled infection, other autoimmune disease, pregnancy or lactation that excluded patients. PBMCs were derived from roughly 10 ml fresh peripheral blood. RNA transcripts were the template for amplifying TCR beta CDR3 regions. HTBI primers were used for first-round RT-PCR of the TCR CDR3. TCRdb re-derived calls from the multiplex PCR reads in MiXCR, one entry per CDR3 protein. The sample carries approximately 210,000 distinct CDR3 sequences, 17% recorded once. Germline loops: CDR1 SGDLS, CDR2 YYNGEE. The V segment lost 4 bases and the J segment 4 bases; nucleotides outside the gene matches: 11. This CDR3 spans 15 amino acids.

The sample consisted of blood. V gene TRBV9 combines with J gene TRBJ2-7; 7 nucleotides agree with TRBD1. The receptor comes from a man between 50 and 59 years old with Graves' hyperthyroidism. The CDR3 region has the DNA TGTGCCAGCAGCCCCATATCCGGACAGGTGTACGAGCAGTACTTC. Amino acids: CASSPISGQVYEQYF.